The entry that follows covers one TCR beta chain sequence. The antigen is not known. Using its own MiXCR run on the 5' RACE reads, TCRdb lists one record per CDR3 protein. The data hold around 440,000 distinct CDR3 sequences, with about 20% observed a single time. Deletions cut 7 bases from V and 4 bases from J, with 19 bases between. From germline, CDR1 is GTSNPN and CDR2 SVGIG (reference sequence). The CDR3 covers 14 residues. This sample was included in a study of T-cell memory formation after mild COVID-19. Study-level findings and limits: Later expanders leaned CD4+, whereas clones that contracted between day 15 and 85 were balanced CD4/CD8.

The chain links TRBV30 to TRBJ1-2; D gene uncertain. The clonotype originates from an adult woman who had mild COVID-19 (a few samples of this study predate the infection). Cell type and time point are not known. The sequencing input was PBMCs or a T cell subset sorted from them (not recorded which). This CDR3 is CASKTGRMPYGYTF. CDR3 DNA sequence: TGTGCCTCGAAAACCGGCCGAATGCCCTATGGCTACACCTTC. The full variable domain, completed using reference TRBV30 and TRBJ1-2, is SQTIHQWPATLVQPVGSPLSLECTVEGTSNPNLYWYRQAAGRGLQLLFYSVGIGQISSEVPQNLSASRPQDRQFILSSKKLLLSDSGFYLCASKTGRMPYGYTFGSGTRLTVV.